Listed here is a single T cell receptor beta chain. Antigen: not known. At one boundary the junction diverges from the germline segment, which might be a read error. PBMCs were density-gradient isolated from approximately 9.8 ml fresh blood. This sample was taken from a study of Graves' ophthalmopathy and Graves' hyperthyroidism. Study-wide background: Researchers obtained peripheral blood at initial diagnosis, before any treatment had begun.

Whole-study findings and limits: Cross-validated, the 13-signature model showed 87.88%/81.08% sensitivity/specificity, and 80%/75% in the test set.

RNA served as the template for amplifying TCR beta CDR3 regions. First-round RT-PCR relied on HTBI primers, and a second-round multiplex PCR came next. Using its own MiXCR run on the multiplex PCR reads, TCRdb lists one record per CDR3 protein. This table has about 400,000 distinct CDR3 sequences, 21% appearing once. The CDR3 sequence is 15 residues long. Per the germline V gene, CDR1 is MNHEY and CDR2 is SVGAGI. The sequence was collected from a woman aged 18-29 years with stable Graves' hyperthyroidism. V and J are TRBV6-5 and TRBJ1-2; perhaps TRBD1 as D (6 bases). The specimen was peripheral blood. In DNA, the CDR3 is TGTGCCAGCAGTTACGGGCTAGGGGGAAACTCTGGCTACACCTTC. This codes for CASSYGLGGNSGYTF.